This T cell receptor (beta chain) appears in the sequencing data of a study of vaccination effects on CD4 cells after COVID-19. Study summary: Vaccination followed sampling of two convalescent patients by 16 days and one week respectively.

Details on this clone: The antigen is undetermined.

Sequencing was performed with immunoSEQ multiplex PCR; in TCRdb, only in-frame clones are kept and a portion is missing. The sample carries 20,000 to 30,000 clones, around three quarters recorded once. CDR1 is MNHEY and CDR2 is SMNVEV in the germline V gene (reference sequence). Deletions cut 0 bases from V and 3 bases from J, with 20 bases between. The CDR3 spans 18 residues. Ahead of sequencing, the ViraFEST assay grew antigen-specific CD4+ T cells using viral peptide pools. The authors isolated CD4+ T cells after more than eight days of culture. PCR confirmed that the person was infected with SARS-CoV-2 between March and December 2020. Peptides at roughly 10 ug/ml and IL-2 at 9 to 10 IU/ml were added to fewer than 2.5 million PBMC per well.

V and J are TRBV27 and TRBJ1-1; D ambiguous. The clonotype comes from a human donor who had a prior SARS-CoV-2 infection. Source: CD4+ T cells from PBMCs cultured with HCoV-NL63 spike peptides, taken before COVID-19 vaccination. The CDR3 nucleotides are TGTGCCAGCAGTTTATCAGGGTTGCGTACCTTCTTGGACACTGAAGCTTTCTTT. Translated, it gives CASSLSGLRTFLDTEAFF.